A selection of T cell receptor beta chains follows, all from one sample in a study of T cells after yellow fever vaccination. One entry per CDR3 protein results from TCRdb running MiXCR on the 5' RACE reads. The sample carries 400,000 to 450,000 distinct CDR3 sequences, roughly a sixth recorded once. The input for sequencing was PBMCs, taken before the yellow fever booster vaccination. These receptors were obtained from a man younger than 35 who received the YFV17D yellow fever vaccine. Both conserved end residues are part of each CDR3. A D gene is named only where the DNA matches it firmly. Clone size appears in some rows only: once, few, many, or a class for an expanded clone.

cdr3_length: 13
v_call: TRBV12-5
d_call: TRBD1
clone_size: few
j_call: TRBJ1-2
cdr3_aa: CASALGTDYGYTF
cdr3_nt: TGTGCTAGTGCTCTCGGGACAGACTATGGCTACACCTTC

cdr3_length: 15
v_call: TRBV9
d_call: -
clone_size: few
j_call: TRBJ2-5
cdr3_aa: CASSLLGIRQETQYF
cdr3_nt: TGTGCCAGCAGCCTCTTAGGGATACGCCAAGAGACCCAGTACTTC

cdr3_length: 11
v_call: TRBV10-2
d_call: -
clone_size: -
j_call: TRBJ1-2
cdr3_aa: CASSGPVGYTF
cdr3_nt: TGCGCCAGCAGTGGCCCCGTTGGCTACACCTTC

cdr3_length: 15
v_call: TRBV4-3
d_call: TRBD1
clone_size: few
j_call: TRBJ1-1
cdr3_aa: CASSHETGGSPEAFF
cdr3_nt: TGCGCCAGCAGCCATGAAACAGGGGGCTCGCCTGAAGCTTTCTTT

cdr3_length: 11
v_call: TRBV6-5
d_call: -
clone_size: -
j_call: TRBJ2-7
cdr3_aa: CASSYSTEQYF
cdr3_nt: TGTGCCAGCAGTTACTCGACCGAGCAGTACTTC

cdr3_length: 17
v_call: TRBV7-9
d_call: TRBD1
clone_size: -
j_call: TRBJ1-4
cdr3_aa: CASSPLLGTGGLRRLFF
cdr3_nt: TGTGCCAGCAGCCCCCTCCTCGGGACAGGGGGCCTACGGCGACTGTTTTTT

cdr3_length: 16
v_call: TRBV6-5
d_call: TRBD1
clone_size: many
j_call: TRBJ1-6
cdr3_aa: CASSYSGAGQGTPLHF
cdr3_nt: TGTGCCAGCAGTTACTCGGGGGCGGGACAGGGGACACCCCTCCACTTT

cdr3_length: 14
v_call: TRBV6-5
d_call: -
clone_size: -
j_call: TRBJ1-6
cdr3_aa: CASTPSGRNSPLHF
cdr3_nt: TGTGCCAGCACCCCTTCTGGACGGAATTCACCCCTCCACTTT

cdr3_length: 10
v_call: TRBV20-1
d_call: -
clone_size: -
j_call: TRBJ1-2
cdr3_aa: CSAIRPGYTF
cdr3_nt: TGCAGTGCTATCAGGCCTGGCTACACCTTC

cdr3_length: 15
v_call: TRBV18
d_call: TRBD1
clone_size: -
j_call: TRBJ2-7
cdr3_aa: CASSLQGAGHSEQYF
cdr3_nt: TGTGCCAGCTCACTACAGGGGGCAGGGCACAGCGAGCAGTACTTC

cdr3_length: 15
v_call: TRBV6-2/TRBV6-3
d_call: TRBD1
clone_size: -
j_call: TRBJ2-1
cdr3_aa: CASGHRTGAYNEQFF
cdr3_nt: TGTGCCAGCGGCCATCGGACAGGGGCCTACAATGAGCAGTTCTTC

cdr3_length: 16
v_call: TRBV10-3
d_call: TRBD1
clone_size: -
j_call: TRBJ1-1
cdr3_aa: CAISESPGQGDTEAFF
cdr3_nt: TGTGCCATCAGTGAGTCGCCGGGACAGGGGGACACTGAAGCTTTCTTT

cdr3_length: 16
v_call: TRBV7-8
d_call: -
clone_size: -
j_call: TRBJ1-6
cdr3_aa: CASSPRWQAGGAPLHF
cdr3_nt: TGTGCCAGCAGCCCACGGTGGCAGGCGGGGGGTGCACCCCTCCACTTT

cdr3_length: 15
v_call: TRBV20-1
d_call: TRBD1
clone_size: few
j_call: TRBJ1-5
cdr3_aa: CSATRQGEGNQPQHF
cdr3_nt: TGCAGTGCTACGCGACAGGGGGAGGGCAATCAGCCCCAGCATTTT

cdr3_length: 17
v_call: TRBV27
d_call: -
clone_size: few
j_call: TRBJ1-6
cdr3_aa: CASSLSVTSSYNSPLHF
cdr3_nt: TGTGCCAGCAGTTTATCAGTTACGAGCTCCTATAATTCACCCCTCCACTTT

cdr3_length: 16
v_call: TRBV4-1
d_call: -
clone_size: -
j_call: TRBJ2-2
cdr3_aa: CASSQGGLKGTGELFF
cdr3_nt: TGCGCCAGCAGCCAAGGCGGGCTCAAGGGGACCGGGGAGCTGTTTTTT

cdr3_length: 12
v_call: TRBV12-3/TRBV12-4
d_call: -
clone_size: many
j_call: TRBJ1-6
cdr3_aa: CASSLVNSPLHF
cdr3_nt: TGCGCCAGCAGCTTGGTAAATTCACCCCTCCACTTT

cdr3_length: 14
v_call: TRBV11-2
d_call: -
clone_size: few
j_call: TRBJ2-1
cdr3_aa: CASSLLLVYYEQFF
cdr3_nt: TGTGCCAGCAGCTTACTACTAGTTTACTATGAGCAGTTCTTC

cdr3_length: 14
v_call: TRBV7-6
d_call: -
clone_size: -
j_call: TRBJ2-2
cdr3_aa: CARPLRSNTGELFF
cdr3_nt: TGTGCCCGGCCTTTAAGATCGAACACCGGGGAGCTGTTTTTT

cdr3_length: 14
v_call: TRBV30
d_call: TRBD1
clone_size: -
j_call: TRBJ1-2
cdr3_aa: CAWRRDRSNYGYTF
cdr3_nt: TGTGCCTGGAGGAGGGACAGAAGTAACTATGGCTACACCTTC

cdr3_length: 15
v_call: TRBV12-3/TRBV12-4
d_call: TRBD1
clone_size: many
j_call: TRBJ2-3
cdr3_aa: CASSFRDREVDTQYF
cdr3_nt: TGTGCCAGCAGTTTCCGGGACAGGGAGGTAGATACGCAGTATTTT

cdr3_length: 15
v_call: TRBV6-5
d_call: TRBD2
clone_size: -
j_call: TRBJ2-1
cdr3_aa: CASSLSGVSYNEQFF
cdr3_nt: TGTGCCAGCAGCCTTAGCGGGGTCTCCTACAATGAGCAGTTCTTC

cdr3_length: 13
v_call: TRBV29-1
d_call: -
clone_size: -
j_call: TRBJ2-3
cdr3_aa: CSVVSHEKDAQYF
cdr3_nt: TGCAGCGTTGTATCACATGAGAAAGATGCGCAGTATTTT

cdr3_length: 15
v_call: TRBV20-1
d_call: TRBD1
clone_size: few
j_call: TRBJ2-5
cdr3_aa: CSASQTGGVRETQYF
cdr3_nt: TGCAGTGCTAGCCAGACAGGGGGAGTTAGGGAGACCCAGTACTTC

cdr3_length: 14
v_call: TRBV7-9
d_call: -
clone_size: -
j_call: TRBJ2-7
cdr3_aa: CASSPGGTSYEQYF
cdr3_nt: TGTGCCAGCAGCCCGGGGGGCACCTCCTACGAGCAGTACTTC

cdr3_length: 13
v_call: TRBV7-2
d_call: -
clone_size: -
j_call: TRBJ2-7
cdr3_aa: CATRRGPDYEQYF
cdr3_nt: TGTGCCACCCGGCGGGGACCCGACTACGAGCAGTACTTC

cdr3_length: 12
v_call: TRBV29-1
d_call: -
clone_size: -
j_call: TRBJ1-2
cdr3_aa: CSVGRLNYGYTF
cdr3_nt: TGCAGCGTGGGACGTTTGAACTATGGCTACACCTTC

cdr3_length: 15
v_call: TRBV4-2
d_call: -
clone_size: -
j_call: TRBJ2-3
cdr3_aa: CASSHRQGSTDTQYF
cdr3_nt: TGTGCCAGCAGCCATCGCCAGGGGAGCACAGATACGCAGTATTTT

cdr3_length: 15
v_call: TRBV7-2
d_call: TRBD2
clone_size: -
j_call: TRBJ2-3
cdr3_aa: CASSLRTSSPDTQYF
cdr3_nt: TGTGCCAGCAGCTTAAGGACTAGTAGCCCAGATACGCAGTATTTT

cdr3_length: 11
v_call: TRBV4-2
d_call: -
clone_size: -
j_call: TRBJ2-7
cdr3_aa: CASSSDDEQYF
cdr3_nt: TGTGCCAGCAGCTCCGACGATGAGCAGTACTTC

cdr3_length: 15
v_call: TRBV6-1
d_call: -
clone_size: -
j_call: TRBJ2-5
cdr3_aa: CASSEHPRVRETQYF
cdr3_nt: TGTGCCAGCAGTGAACATCCCAGGGTCCGGGAGACCCAGTACTTC

cdr3_length: 15
v_call: TRBV5-1
d_call: -
clone_size: few
j_call: TRBJ1-2
cdr3_aa: CASSLEGPPNYGYTF
cdr3_nt: TGCGCCAGCAGCTTGGAGGGACCCCCAAACTATGGCTACACCTTC

cdr3_length: 18
v_call: TRBV7-8
d_call: -
clone_size: many
j_call: TRBJ1-1
cdr3_aa: CASSLRGRLGRTFTEAFF
cdr3_nt: TGTGCCAGCAGCTTACGGGGCAGGCTAGGTAGGACTTTCACTGAAGCTTTCTTT

cdr3_length: 15
v_call: TRBV20-1
d_call: -
clone_size: many
j_call: TRBJ2-3
cdr3_aa: CSALRTPHATDTQYF
cdr3_nt: TGCAGTGCCCTACGGACGCCACACGCAACAGATACGCAGTATTTT

cdr3_length: 13
v_call: TRBV12-3/TRBV12-4
d_call: -
clone_size: -
j_call: TRBJ2-1
cdr3_aa: CASRGSGAEVQFF
cdr3_nt: TGTGCCAGCAGGGGCTCGGGAGCAGAGGTGCAGTTCTTC

cdr3_length: 11
v_call: TRBV4-2
d_call: -
clone_size: many
j_call: TRBJ2-3
cdr3_aa: CASSLFDTQYF
cdr3_nt: TGTGCCAGCAGCCTTTTTGATACGCAGTATTTT

cdr3_length: 16
v_call: TRBV4-1
d_call: -
clone_size: -
j_call: TRBJ1-5
cdr3_aa: CASSQPPGHLNQPQHF
cdr3_nt: TGCGCCAGCAGCCAACCCCCGGGACATCTGAATCAGCCCCAGCATTTT

cdr3_length: 13
v_call: TRBV29-1
d_call: TRBD1
clone_size: few
j_call: TRBJ1-3
cdr3_aa: CSVGFRGLNTIYF
cdr3_nt: TGCAGCGTTGGTTTCAGGGGGTTGAACACCATATATTTT

cdr3_length: 14
v_call: TRBV5-1
d_call: -
clone_size: many
j_call: TRBJ1-5
cdr3_aa: CASSLGGVGQPQHF
cdr3_nt: TGCGCCAGCAGCTTGGGGGGGGTCGGTCAGCCCCAGCATTTT

cdr3_length: 16
v_call: TRBV27
d_call: -
clone_size: -
j_call: TRBJ1-2
cdr3_aa: CASSLSGRGRFYGYTF
cdr3_nt: TGTGCCAGCAGTTTATCGGGCAGGGGACGATTCTATGGCTACACCTTC

cdr3_length: 14
v_call: TRBV20-1
d_call: -
clone_size: -
j_call: TRBJ2-2
cdr3_aa: CSATGAAGTGELFF
cdr3_nt: TGCAGTGCTACGGGGGCCGCGGGGACGGGGGAGCTGTTTTTT

cdr3_length: 11
v_call: TRBV24-1
d_call: -
clone_size: few
j_call: TRBJ1-2
cdr3_aa: CAIYRVYGYTF
cdr3_nt: TGTGCCATCTACAGGGTCTATGGCTACACCTTC

cdr3_length: 14
v_call: TRBV7-3
d_call: -
clone_size: -
j_call: TRBJ2-3
cdr3_aa: CASSPSGAGDTQYF
cdr3_nt: TGTGCCAGCAGCCCCTCGGGGGCCGGGGATACGCAGTATTTT

cdr3_length: 13
v_call: TRBV7-9
d_call: -
clone_size: -
j_call: TRBJ1-3
cdr3_aa: CASSLNQGNTIYF
cdr3_nt: TGTGCCAGCAGCTTAAACCAGGGAAACACCATATATTTT

cdr3_length: 14
v_call: TRBV4-3
d_call: -
clone_size: -
j_call: TRBJ2-3
cdr3_aa: CASSQRDWHYTQYF
cdr3_nt: TGCGCCAGCAGCCAGAGGGACTGGCATTATACGCAGTATTTT

cdr3_length: 14
v_call: TRBV15
d_call: -
clone_size: -
j_call: TRBJ1-1
cdr3_aa: CATSRDWAASEAFF
cdr3_nt: TGTGCCACCAGCAGAGATTGGGCCGCTAGCGAGGCTTTCTTT

cdr3_length: 11
v_call: TRBV12-3/TRBV12-4
d_call: -
clone_size: many
j_call: TRBJ1-2
cdr3_aa: CASSLGGASAF
cdr3_nt: TGTGCCAGCAGTTTAGGGGGGGCTAGCGCCTTC

cdr3_length: 11
v_call: TRBV29-1
d_call: -
clone_size: few
j_call: TRBJ1-1
cdr3_aa: CSVAGGGEAFF
cdr3_nt: TGCAGCGTCGCTGGGGGGGGTGAAGCTTTCTTT

cdr3_length: 15
v_call: TRBV24-1
d_call: TRBD1
clone_size: few
j_call: TRBJ1-2
cdr3_aa: CATSDNNRDRGGYTF
cdr3_nt: TGTGCCACCAGTGACAATAACCGGGACAGGGGCGGCTACACCTTC

cdr3_length: 14
v_call: TRBV20-1
d_call: TRBD1
clone_size: few
j_call: TRBJ2-2
cdr3_aa: CSVTGQANTGELFF
cdr3_nt: TGCAGTGTCACGGGACAGGCGAACACCGGGGAGCTGTTTTTT

cdr3_length: 14
v_call: TRBV20-1
d_call: TRBD1
clone_size: -
j_call: TRBJ2-5
cdr3_aa: CSAARWDRTQTQYF
cdr3_nt: TGCAGTGCCGCCCGGTGGGACAGAACCCAGACCCAGTACTTC